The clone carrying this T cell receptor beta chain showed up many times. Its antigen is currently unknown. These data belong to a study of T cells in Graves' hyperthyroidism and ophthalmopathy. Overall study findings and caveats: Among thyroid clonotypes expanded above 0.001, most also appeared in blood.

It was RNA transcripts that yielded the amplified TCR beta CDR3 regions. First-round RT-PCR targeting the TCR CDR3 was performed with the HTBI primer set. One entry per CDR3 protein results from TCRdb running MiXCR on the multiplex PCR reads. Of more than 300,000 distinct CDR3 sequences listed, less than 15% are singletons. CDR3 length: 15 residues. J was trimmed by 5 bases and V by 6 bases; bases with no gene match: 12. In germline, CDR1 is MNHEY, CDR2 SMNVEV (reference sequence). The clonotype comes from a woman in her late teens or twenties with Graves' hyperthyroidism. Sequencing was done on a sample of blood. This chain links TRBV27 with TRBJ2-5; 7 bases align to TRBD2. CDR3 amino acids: CASSRLAAGKETQYF. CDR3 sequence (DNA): TGTGCCAGCAGCCGTCTAGCGGCAGGGAAGGAGACCCAGTACTTC.